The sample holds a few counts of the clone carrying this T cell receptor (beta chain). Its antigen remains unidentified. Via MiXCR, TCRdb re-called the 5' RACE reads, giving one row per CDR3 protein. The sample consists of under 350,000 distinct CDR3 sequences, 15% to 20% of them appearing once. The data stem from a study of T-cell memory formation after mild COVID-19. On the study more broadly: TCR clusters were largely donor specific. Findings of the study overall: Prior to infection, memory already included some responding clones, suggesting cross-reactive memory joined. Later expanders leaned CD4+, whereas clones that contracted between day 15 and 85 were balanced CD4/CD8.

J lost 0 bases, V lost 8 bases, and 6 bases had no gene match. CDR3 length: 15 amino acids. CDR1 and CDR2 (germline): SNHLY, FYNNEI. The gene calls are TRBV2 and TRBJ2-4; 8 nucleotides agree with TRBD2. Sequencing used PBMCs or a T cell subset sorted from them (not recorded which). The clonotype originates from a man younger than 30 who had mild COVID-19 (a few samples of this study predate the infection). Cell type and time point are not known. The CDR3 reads CASPGGEGAKNIQYF. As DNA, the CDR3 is TGTGCCAGCCCCGGGGGGGAAGGAGCCAAAAACATTCAGTACTTC.